This TCR beta chain comes out of a study of cytomegalovirus exposure and HLA in healthy donors. In the PCR, 60 Vbeta and 13 Jbeta primers were used. Generated by immunoSEQ multiplex PCR, the TCRdb table keeps only in-frame clones and is missing some. The table has more than 95,000 clones, roughly 72% seen once. Germline-derived CDR1 and CDR2 are MGHDK and SYGVNS. The CDR3 totals 18 residues. Trimming removed 2 bases from V and 0 bases from J; junction bases left unmatched: 10. Sequencing was carried out using PBMCs. The V gene is TRBV25-1, the J gene TRBJ2-3, with TRBD2 matching 8 bases. This TCR came from a woman aged 18-29 years in good health and CMV-seropositive. DNA for the CDR3: TGTGCCAGCAGTGAAGTTACTAGCGGAGACACTAGCACAGATACGCAGTATTTT. Translation gives CASSEVTSGDTSTDTQYF.